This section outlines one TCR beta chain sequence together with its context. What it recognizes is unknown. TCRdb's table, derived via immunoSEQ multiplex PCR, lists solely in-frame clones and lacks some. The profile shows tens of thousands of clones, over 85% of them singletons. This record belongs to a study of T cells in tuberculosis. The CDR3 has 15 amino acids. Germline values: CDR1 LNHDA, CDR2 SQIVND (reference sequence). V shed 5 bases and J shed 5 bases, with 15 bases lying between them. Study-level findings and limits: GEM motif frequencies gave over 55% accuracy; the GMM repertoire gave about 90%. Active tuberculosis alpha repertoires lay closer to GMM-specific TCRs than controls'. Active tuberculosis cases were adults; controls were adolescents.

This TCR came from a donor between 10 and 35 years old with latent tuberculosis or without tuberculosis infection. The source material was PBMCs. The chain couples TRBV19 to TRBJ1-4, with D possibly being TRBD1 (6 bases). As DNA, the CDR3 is TGTGCCAGTAGTGTGACCGGGACAAGAAATGAAAAACTGTTTTTT. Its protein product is CASSVTGTRNEKLFF.